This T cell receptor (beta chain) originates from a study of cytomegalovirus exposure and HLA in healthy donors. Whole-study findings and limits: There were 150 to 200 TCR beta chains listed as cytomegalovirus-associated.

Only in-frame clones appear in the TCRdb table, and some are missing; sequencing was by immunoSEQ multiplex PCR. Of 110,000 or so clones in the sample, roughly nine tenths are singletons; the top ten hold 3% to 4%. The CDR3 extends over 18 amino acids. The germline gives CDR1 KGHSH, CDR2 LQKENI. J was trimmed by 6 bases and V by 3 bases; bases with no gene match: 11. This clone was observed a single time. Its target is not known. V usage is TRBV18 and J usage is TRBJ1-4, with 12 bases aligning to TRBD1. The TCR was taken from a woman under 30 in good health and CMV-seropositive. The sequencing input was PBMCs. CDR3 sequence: CASSPLSRDRGRYEKLFF. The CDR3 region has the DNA TGTGCCAGCTCACCCCTGTCCCGGGACAGGGGGCGATATGAAAAACTGTTTTTT.